A single sample is the source of the 2 T cell receptor beta chains below, sequenced in a study of shared clonotypes between healthy human individuals. Sequenced by immunoSEQ multiplex PCR; TCRdb stores in-frame clones only, minus some. The sample includes about 2,100,000 clones, roughly 91% seen only once; the top ten take around 1.7%. Positively selected for CCR7, the CD45RO-negative cells used as naive CD8 cells excluded terminally differentiated effector memory CD45RA+ cells. The sample taken for sequencing was naive CD8+ T cells from PBMCs. The receptors come from a young man in good health. Some clones in this sample may be carry-over from other donors' samples.

The chain recombines TRBV6-4 with TRBJ2-1; D may be TRBD2 (5 bases). V was cut by 1 base and J by 6 bases, with 13 bases left in between. The germline CDR1 and CDR2 sequences are MRHNA and SNTAGT. The length of the CDR3 is 15 residues. CDR3 in amino acids: CASSDWRRSVNEQFF. In DNA form, the CDR3 reads TGTGCCAGCAGTGACTGGCGGAGGAGCGTCAATGAGCAGTTCTTC.

J is TRBJ1-1 and V is TRBV6-5; D gene unclear. V was clipped by 6 bases and J by 3 bases, with 5 bases between them. The length of the CDR3 is 11 residues. The germline V gene has CDR1 MNHEY and CDR2 SVGAGI. CDR3 sequence reads: CASSPYTEAFF. The CDR3 region has the DNA TGTGCCAGCAGCCCCTACACTGAAGCTTTCTTT.